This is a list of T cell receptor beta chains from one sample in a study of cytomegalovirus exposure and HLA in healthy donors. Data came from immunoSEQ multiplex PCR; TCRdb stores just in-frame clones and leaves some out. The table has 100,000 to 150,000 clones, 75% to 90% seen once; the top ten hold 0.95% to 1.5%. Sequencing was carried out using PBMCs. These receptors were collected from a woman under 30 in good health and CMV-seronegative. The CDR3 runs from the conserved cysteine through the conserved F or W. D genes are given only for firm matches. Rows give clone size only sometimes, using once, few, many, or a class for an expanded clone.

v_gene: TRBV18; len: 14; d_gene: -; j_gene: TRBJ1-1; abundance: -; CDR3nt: TGTGCCAGCTCACCCCGGGGGGTGAACACTGAAGCTTTCTTT; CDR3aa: CASSPRGVNTEAFF
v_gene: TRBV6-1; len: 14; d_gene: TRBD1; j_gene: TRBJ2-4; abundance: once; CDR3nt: TGTGCCAGCAGTGAAACCAATACCGGGACAGTAGCCTACTTC; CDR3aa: CASSETNTGTVAYF
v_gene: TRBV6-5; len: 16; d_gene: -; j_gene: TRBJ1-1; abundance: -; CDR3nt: TGTGCCAGCAGTTACTCGACTCCGACGGTGAACACTGAAGCTTTCTTT; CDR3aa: CASSYSTPTVNTEAFF
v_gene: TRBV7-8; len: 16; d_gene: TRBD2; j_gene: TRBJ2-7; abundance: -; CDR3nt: TGTGCCAGCAGCTATCTCTCTAGCGGGGAACTCTACGAGCAGTACTTC; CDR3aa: CASSYLSSGELYEQYF
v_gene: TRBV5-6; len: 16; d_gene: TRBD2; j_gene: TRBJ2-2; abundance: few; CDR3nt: TGTGCCAGCAGCCCCCGGGGGGGGAAAGTCACCGGGGAGCTGTTTTTT; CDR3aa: CASSPRGGKVTGELFF
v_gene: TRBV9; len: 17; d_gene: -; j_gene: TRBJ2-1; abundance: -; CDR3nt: TGTGCCAGCAGCCCTTCCCGACTATCCCTCCCCTACAATGAGCAGTTCTTC; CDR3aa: CASSPSRLSLPYNEQFF
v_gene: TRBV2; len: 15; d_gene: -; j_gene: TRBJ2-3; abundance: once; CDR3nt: TGTGCCAGCAGTGATTCCCAGGGTTCGACAGATACGCAGTATTTT; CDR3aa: CASSDSQGSTDTQYF
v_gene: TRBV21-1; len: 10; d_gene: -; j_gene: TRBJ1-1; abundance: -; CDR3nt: TGTGCCAGCAGCTCGTTTGAAGCTTTCTTT; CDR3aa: CASSSFEAFF
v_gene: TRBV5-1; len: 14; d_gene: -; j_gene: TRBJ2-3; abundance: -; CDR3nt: TGCGCCAGCAGGACGATGGGCCCCCCGGATACGCAGTATTTT; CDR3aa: CASRTMGPPDTQYF
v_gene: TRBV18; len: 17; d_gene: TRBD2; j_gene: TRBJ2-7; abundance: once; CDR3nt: TGTGCCAGCTCACCTCAATTTGGGACTAGCGAGTTCTACGAGCAGTACTTC; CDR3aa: CASSPQFGTSEFYEQYF
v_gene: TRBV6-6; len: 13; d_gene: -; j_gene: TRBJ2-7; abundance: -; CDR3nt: TGTGCCAGCAGTTACTCCCTGTCGTACGAGCAGTACTTC; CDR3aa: CASSYSLSYEQYF
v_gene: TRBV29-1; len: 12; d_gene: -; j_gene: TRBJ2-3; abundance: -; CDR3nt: TGCAGCGTTGCCGACTCACGAGATACGCAGTATTTT; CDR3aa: CSVADSRDTQYF
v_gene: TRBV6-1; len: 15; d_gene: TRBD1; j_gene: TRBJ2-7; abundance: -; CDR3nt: TGTGCCAGCAGTGGGCGATCCTACAACCTGGGACAGGGGCACTTC; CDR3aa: CASSGRSYNLGQGHF
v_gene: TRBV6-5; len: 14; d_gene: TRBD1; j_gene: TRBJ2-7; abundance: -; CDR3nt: TGTGCCAGCAGCCCCGGGGAGACAGGGGTCGAGCAGTACTTC; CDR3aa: CASSPGETGVEQYF
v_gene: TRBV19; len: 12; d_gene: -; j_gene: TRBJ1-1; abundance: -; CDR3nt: TGTGCCACTACTTCGATTTGGACTGAAGCTTTCTTT; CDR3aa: CATTSIWTEAFF
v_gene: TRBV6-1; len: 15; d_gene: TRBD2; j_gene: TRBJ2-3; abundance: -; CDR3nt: TGTGCCAGCATGACGGGGACTAGCTCGGGTGATACGCAGTATTTT; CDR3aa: CASMTGTSSGDTQYF
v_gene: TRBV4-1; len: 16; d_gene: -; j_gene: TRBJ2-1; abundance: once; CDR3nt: TGCGCCAGCAGCCAAGTAGGGCGGGGCGCCTACAATGAGCAGTTCTTC; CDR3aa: CASSQVGRGAYNEQFF
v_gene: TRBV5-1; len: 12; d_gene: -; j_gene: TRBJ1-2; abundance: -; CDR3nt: TGCGCCAGCAGTGAAGGGGGCTATGGCTACACCTTC; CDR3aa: CASSEGGYGYTF
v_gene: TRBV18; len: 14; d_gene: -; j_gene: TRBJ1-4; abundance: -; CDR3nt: TGTGCCAGCTCACCAACGGCAACTAATGAAAAACTGTTTTTT; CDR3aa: CASSPTATNEKLFF
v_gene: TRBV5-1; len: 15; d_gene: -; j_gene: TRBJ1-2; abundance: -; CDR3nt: TGCGCCAGCAGCTTGGCCTCGGGAGGGGTCTATGGCTACACCTTC; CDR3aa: CASSLASGGVYGYTF
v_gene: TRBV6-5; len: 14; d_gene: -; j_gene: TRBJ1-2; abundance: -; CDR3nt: TGTGCCAGCAGTTACCTGACAGATTCCTATGGCTACACCTTC; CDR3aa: CASSYLTDSYGYTF
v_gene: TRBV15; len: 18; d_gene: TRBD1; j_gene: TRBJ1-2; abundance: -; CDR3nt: TGTGCCACCAGCGGGGGACAGGGGGCGCGGTTCCTCCGGGGTGGCTACACCTTC; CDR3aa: CATSGGQGARFLRGGYTF
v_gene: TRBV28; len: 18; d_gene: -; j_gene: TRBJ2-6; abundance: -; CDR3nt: TGTGCCAGCAGTTCCCCACGATGGGCGGGCTCTGGGGCCAACGTCCTGACTTTC; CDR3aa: CASSSPRWAGSGANVLTF
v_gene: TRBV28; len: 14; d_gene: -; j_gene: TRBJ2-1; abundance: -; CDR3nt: TGTGCCAGCAGTTTCTACACGATGGGCGATGAGCAGTTCTTC; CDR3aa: CASSFYTMGDEQFF
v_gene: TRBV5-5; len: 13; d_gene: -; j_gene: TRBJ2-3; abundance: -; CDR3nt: TGTGCCAGCACCCGGACTTTCTCCGATACGCAGTATTTT; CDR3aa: CASTRTFSDTQYF
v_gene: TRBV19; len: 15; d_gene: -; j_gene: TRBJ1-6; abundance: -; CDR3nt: TGTGCCAGTAGCCCTACAGGGAACGGTAATTCACCCCTCCACTTT; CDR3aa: CASSPTGNGNSPLHF
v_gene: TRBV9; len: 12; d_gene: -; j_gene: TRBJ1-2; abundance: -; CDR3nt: TGTGCCAGCAGCGTAGGACAGTATGGCTACACCTTC; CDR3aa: CASSVGQYGYTF
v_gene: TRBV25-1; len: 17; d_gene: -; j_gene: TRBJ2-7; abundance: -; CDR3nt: TGTGCCAGCAGTGATAGGGCCCTCGGGGGAGCATCAGACGAGCAGTACTTC; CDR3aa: CASSDRALGGASDEQYF
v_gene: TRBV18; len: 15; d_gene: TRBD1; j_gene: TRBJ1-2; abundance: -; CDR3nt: TGTGCCAGCTCACCCCAGGACAGGGTGGACTATGGCTACACCTTC; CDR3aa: CASSPQDRVDYGYTF
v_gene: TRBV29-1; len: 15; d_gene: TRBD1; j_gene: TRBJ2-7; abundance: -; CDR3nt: TGCAGCGTCGACCAAACCGGGACAGGGGGTAACGAGCAGTACTTC; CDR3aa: CSVDQTGTGGNEQYF
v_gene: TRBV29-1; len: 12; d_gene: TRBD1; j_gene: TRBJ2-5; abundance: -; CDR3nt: TGCAGCGTTTACAGGGGCAAGGCGGCCCAGTACTTC; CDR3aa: CSVYRGKAAQYF
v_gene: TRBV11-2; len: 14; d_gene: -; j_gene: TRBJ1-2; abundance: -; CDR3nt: TGTGCCAGCAGCTCAGACGTCGGGTTGGAGGGCTACACCTTC; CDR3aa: CASSSDVGLEGYTF
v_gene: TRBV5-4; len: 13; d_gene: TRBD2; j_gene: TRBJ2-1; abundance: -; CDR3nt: TGTGCCAGCAGCCCGGTTCTAGCGGGGCTGCAGTTCTTC; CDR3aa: CASSPVLAGLQFF
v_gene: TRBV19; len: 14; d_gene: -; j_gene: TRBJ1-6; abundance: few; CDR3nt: TGCCAGGGTCCCTTCGGTTTAGGGAATTCACCCCTCCACTTT; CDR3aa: CQGPFGLGNSPLHF
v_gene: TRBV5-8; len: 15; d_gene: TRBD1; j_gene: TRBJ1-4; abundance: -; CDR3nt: TGTGCCAGCAGAAAATGGGGCAGGGGGATTGAAAAACTGTTTTTT; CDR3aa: CASRKWGRGIEKLFF
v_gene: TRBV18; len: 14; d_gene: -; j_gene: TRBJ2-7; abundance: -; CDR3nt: TGTGCCAGCTCACCTCAACTGAGCTCCTACGAGCAGTACTTC; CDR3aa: CASSPQLSSYEQYF
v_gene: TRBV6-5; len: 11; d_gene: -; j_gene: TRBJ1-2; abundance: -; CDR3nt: TGTGCCAGCACGACCGGGAGTGGCTACACCTTC; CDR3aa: CASTTGSGYTF
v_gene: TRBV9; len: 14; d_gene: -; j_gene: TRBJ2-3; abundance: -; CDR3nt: TGTGCCAGCAGCTACTCCCGGGGCACAGATACGCAGTATTTT; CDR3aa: CASSYSRGTDTQYF
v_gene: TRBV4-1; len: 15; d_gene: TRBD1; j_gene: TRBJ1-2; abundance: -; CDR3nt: TGCGCCAGCAGCCAAGAAGGGGGACAGTTGATCGGCTACACCTTC; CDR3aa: CASSQEGGQLIGYTF
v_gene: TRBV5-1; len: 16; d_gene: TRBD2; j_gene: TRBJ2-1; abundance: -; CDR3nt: TGCGCCAGCAGCGCGACCGGACTAGCGGGGGGTTTGGAGCAGTTCTTC; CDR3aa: CASSATGLAGGLEQFF
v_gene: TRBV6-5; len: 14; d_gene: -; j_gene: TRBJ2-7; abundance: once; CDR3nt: TGTGCCAGCAGTTACTCAGGGGGAGTCTACGAGCAGTACTTC; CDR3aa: CASSYSGGVYEQYF
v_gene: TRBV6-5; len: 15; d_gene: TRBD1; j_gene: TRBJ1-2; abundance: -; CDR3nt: TGTGCCAGCAGTTACGGACAGGGGTTGCACTATGGCTACACCTTC; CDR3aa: CASSYGQGLHYGYTF
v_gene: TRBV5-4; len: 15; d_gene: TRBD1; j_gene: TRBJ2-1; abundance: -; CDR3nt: TGTGCCAGCAGCTTGGTCGGACAGGGGGTTCTTGAGCAGTTCTTC; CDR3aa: CASSLVGQGVLEQFF
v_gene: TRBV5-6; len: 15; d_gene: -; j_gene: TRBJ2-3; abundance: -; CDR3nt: TGTGCCAGCAGCTTAGGTCCAGGGAGCACAGATACGCAGTATTTT; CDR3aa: CASSLGPGSTDTQYF
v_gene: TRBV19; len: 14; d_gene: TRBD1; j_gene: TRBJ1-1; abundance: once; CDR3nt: TGTGCCAGTAGTATTACAGGGGGGAACACTGAAGCTTTCTTT; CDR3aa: CASSITGGNTEAFF
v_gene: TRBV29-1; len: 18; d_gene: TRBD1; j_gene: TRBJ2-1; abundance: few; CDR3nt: TGCAGCGTTGCACCGGGACAGTTGATTAGGCGGGCGCTCAATGAGCAGTTCTTC; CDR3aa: CSVAPGQLIRRALNEQFF
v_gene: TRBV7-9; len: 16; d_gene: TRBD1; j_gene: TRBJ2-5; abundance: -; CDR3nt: TGTGCCAGCAGCTTAGGAGGACAGGGGTCAGGGGAGACCCAGTACTTC; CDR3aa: CASSLGGQGSGETQYF
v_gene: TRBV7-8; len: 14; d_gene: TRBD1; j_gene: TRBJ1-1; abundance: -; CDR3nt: TGTGCCAGCAGCCAAAGGACAGGGGGCACTGAAGCTTTCTTT; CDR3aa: CASSQRTGGTEAFF
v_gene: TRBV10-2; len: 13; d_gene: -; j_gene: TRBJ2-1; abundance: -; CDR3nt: TGCGCCAGCAGTGAGTCGCGGGGCAATGAGCAGTTCTTC; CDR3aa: CASSESRGNEQFF
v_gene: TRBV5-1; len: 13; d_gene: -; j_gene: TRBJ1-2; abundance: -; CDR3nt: TGCGCCAGCAGCTCGGACAGCCACTATGGCTACACCTTC; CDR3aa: CASSSDSHYGYTF
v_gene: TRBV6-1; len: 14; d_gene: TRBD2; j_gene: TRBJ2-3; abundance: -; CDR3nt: TGTGCCAGCAAAAGCGGGGGGGCCGGGGATACGCAGTATTTT; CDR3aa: CASKSGGAGDTQYF
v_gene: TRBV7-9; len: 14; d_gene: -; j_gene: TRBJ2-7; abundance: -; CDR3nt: TGTGCCAGCGGATCAACTAGGCTGTCCTACGAGCAGTACTTC; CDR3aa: CASGSTRLSYEQYF
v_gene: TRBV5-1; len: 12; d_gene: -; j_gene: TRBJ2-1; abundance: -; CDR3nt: TGCGCCAGCAGCTCCACTCTCCATGAGCAGTTCTTC; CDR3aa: CASSSTLHEQFF
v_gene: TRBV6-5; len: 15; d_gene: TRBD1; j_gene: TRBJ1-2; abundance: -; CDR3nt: TGTGCCAGCCGTTCGTTGGCAGGGGGCGCGGGAGGCTACACCTTC; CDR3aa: CASRSLAGGAGGYTF
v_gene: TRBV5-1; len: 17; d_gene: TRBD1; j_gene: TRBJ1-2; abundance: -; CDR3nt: TGCGCCAGCAGCTTGGTAGGCTTACCCACAGGGGGGTATGGCTACACCTTC; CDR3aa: CASSLVGLPTGGYGYTF
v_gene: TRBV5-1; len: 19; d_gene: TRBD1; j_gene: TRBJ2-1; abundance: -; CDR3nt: TGCGCCAGCAGCCCCACTGTTAGGACAGGGGGACGAGGCTACAATGAGCAGTTCTTC; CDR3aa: CASSPTVRTGGRGYNEQFF
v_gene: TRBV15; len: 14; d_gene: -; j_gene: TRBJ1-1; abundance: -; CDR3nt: TGTGCCACCAGCAGCCAGGGTGGGTCCACTGAAGCTTTCTTT; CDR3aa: CATSSQGGSTEAFF
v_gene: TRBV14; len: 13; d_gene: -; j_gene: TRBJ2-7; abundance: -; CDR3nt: TGTGCCAGCAGCCAAGTAAACACCTACGAGCAGTACTTC; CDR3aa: CASSQVNTYEQYF
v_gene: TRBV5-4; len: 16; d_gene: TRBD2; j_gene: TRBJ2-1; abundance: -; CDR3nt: TGTGCCAGCAGCTTGGCGCCAGCGGGGGGTTATAATGAGCAGTTCTTC; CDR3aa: CASSLAPAGGYNEQFF
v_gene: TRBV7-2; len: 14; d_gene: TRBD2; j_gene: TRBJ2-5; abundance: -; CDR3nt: TGTGCCAGCAGACACGGGGGGTCCTTAGAGACCCAGTACTTC; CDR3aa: CASRHGGSLETQYF